A single sample is the source of the 9 T cell receptor beta chains below, sequenced in a study of technical replicates of blood from several donors. The data were produced by immunoSEQ multiplex PCR, yet TCRdb's version contains in-frame clones alone and is incomplete. The sample lists around 77,000 clones, over 85% seen once, with 0.41% in the top ten. Sequenced: T cells isolated from PBMCs. The receptors here all came from a human donor in good health.

The CDR3 sequence is CASSLGGTENTEAFF. As DNA, the CDR3 is TGTGCCAGCAGCTTGGGCGGGACGGAGAACACTGAAGCTTTCTTT. V and J are TRBV11-3 and TRBJ1-1; TRBD1 is a possible D gene (5 bases). Germline lookup yields CDR1 SGHNT and CDR2 YENEEA. The CDR3 contains 15 residues. Trimming removed 3 bases at V and 1 base at J, with 12 bases between.

This rearrangement joins TRBV27 to TRBJ1-5; D gene unclear. CDR1 is MNHEY, CDR2 SMNVEV, per germline (reference sequence). Trimming removed 6 bases from V and 4 bases from J, with 16 bases in between. This CDR3 contains 15 residues. CDR3: CASSPKAERNQPQHF. CDR3 bases: TGTGCCAGCAGCCCTAAGGCCGAGAGGAATCAGCCCCAGCATTTT.

CDR3 nucleotides: TGCGCCAGCAGCTTGGGGGGGACTAGCGGGCAGTACGAGCAGTACTTC. This encodes CASSLGGTSGQYEQYF. The gene calls are TRBV5-1 and TRBJ2-7, with 12 nucleotides matching TRBD2. The germline V gene has CDR1 SGHRS and CDR2 YFSETQ. CDR3 size: 16 residues. The J segment lost 4 bases and the V segment lost 0 bases, leaving 5 bases of the junction unmatched.

This rearrangement joins TRBV14 to TRBJ1-1; a weak D match, TRBD1 (6 bases). The CDR3 runs to 14 residues. V lost 7 bases, J lost 8 bases, and 20 bases lay in between. CDR1 and CDR2 (germline): SGHDN, FVKESK. CDR3 bases: TGTGCCAGCACCGACCATACCAGGGGACCCGAAGCTTTCTTT. It translates to CASTDHTRGPEAFF.

The gene calls are TRBV11-1 and TRBJ1-1; D unresolved. This CDR3 spans 17 amino acids. Per the germline V gene, CDR1 is SGHAT and CDR2 is FQDESV (reference sequence). V lost 1 base, J lost 3 bases, and 18 bases lay in between. CDR3 nucleotides: TGTGCCAGCAGCTTAGTTTTTTCACGGCAGGCATACACTGAAGCTTTCTTT. This gives the protein CASSLVFSRQAYTEAFF. The full variable domain, with the rest looked up from reference TRBV11-1 and TRBJ1-1, is EAEVAQSPRYKITEKSQAVAFWCDPISGHATLYWYRQILGQGPELLVQFQDESVVDDSQLPKDRFSAERLKGVDSTLKIQPAELGDSAMYLCASSLVFSRQAYTEAFFGQGTRLTVV.

V is TRBV6-5 and J is TRBJ1-2, with D possibly being TRBD1 (5 bases). The V and J ends lost 0 bases and 6 bases respectively, with 14 bases between them. This CDR3 has 15 residues. Germline V lookup: CDR1 MNHEY, CDR2 SVGAGI. In DNA form, the CDR3 reads TGTGCCAGCAGTTACTCGAGCGGGGCTCGGGATGGCTACACCTTC. Its protein product is CASSYSSGARDGYTF.

The chain has TRBV19 and TRBJ1-1; tentatively, D is TRBD1 (5 bases). V lost 6 bases, J lost 6 bases, and 17 bases lay in between. The germline CDR1 and CDR2 sequences are LNHDA and SQIVND (reference sequence). The CDR3 has 14 amino acids. CDR3 nucleotides: TGTGCCAGTAGCAAGGGACTAGAGATTCCTGAAGCTTTCTTT. Translation: CASSKGLEIPEAFF.

CDR3 sequence (DNA): TGTGCCAGCAGCCAAGATCGCGGCACGGACACTGAAGCTTTCTTT. Protein: CASSQDRGTDTEAFF. The chain uses TRBV4-2 and TRBJ1-1; no clear D. Looked up from germline, CDR1 is LGHNA and CDR2 is YNFKEQ. V lost 0 bases and J 3 bases, leaving 11 bases between the germline ends. This CDR3 spans 15 amino acids.

This chain uses TRBV4-1 with TRBJ2-7, with TRBD2 matching 10 bases. The CDR3 is 17 residues long. J lost 8 bases, V lost 2 bases, and 15 bases had no gene match. CDR1 and CDR2 from the germline V gene are MGHRA and YSYEKL. CDR3 protein: CASSQPPTSGSFLKQYF. The CDR3 DNA follows: TGCGCCAGCAGCCAACCCCCGACTAGCGGGTCTTTCCTCAAGCAGTACTTC.